This TCR beta chain was documented in a study of OX40 agonist ivuxolimab in advanced cancers. Study as a whole: Every 2 weeks, patients received ivuxolimab intravenously, dosed at 0.01 to 10 mg/kg. The study, taken as a whole, reports: Averaged across samples, CD8+ T cells carried more expanded clones than CD4+ did. Some patients without response likewise showed low normalized clonal expansion. Dosing at 0.1 to 3.0 mg/kg was accompanied by clonal expansion of CD4+ and CD8+ blood T cells by week 6.

The CDR3 length is 14 residues. Germline CDR1 MNHNS, CDR2 SASEGT. Unmatched junction bases numbered 4, after V lost 4 bases and J lost 2 bases. Produced via immunoSEQ multiplex PCR; TCRdb's table is partial and in-frame only. The table includes around 38,000 clones, approximately 92% detected once. The table lists this clone with a few counts. The target antigen is unknown. The sample in question was CD4+ or CD8+ T cells sorted from blood, obtained in a trial of the OX40 agonist ivuxolimab. The chain joins TRBV6-1 to TRBJ2-7; 8 nucleotides match TRBD1. The source is an adult with an advanced solid tumor such as melanoma, head and neck, liver or kidney cancer. As DNA, the CDR3 is TGTGCCAGCAGTGTCCCAGGGGGCACCTACGAGCAGTACTTC. It yields the protein CASSVPGGTYEQYF.